These 20 T cell receptor beta chains were sequenced from one sample in a study of Ad26.COV2.S vaccination and SARS-CoV-2 variants (dated by TCRdb to the early 2020s). In the paper's terms, the treatment or condition label means: around 19 received Ad26.COV2.S at low or high dose, single or two shots; about 5 received placebo; per-sample allocation not given. For vaccine and placebo recipients, the sequenced repertoires came from samples collected on day 63 after the first injection. The library was produced with the immunoSEQ multiplex PCR assay. What TCRdb holds here is the immuneACCESS table cut down to in-frame rearrangements. Part of the clones is not present; checked against another copy, under half of the missing clones reflect an unresolved V gene, and the others are unexplained. The sample table shows around 310,000 clones, and 85% to 90% are seen once. The ten most abundant clones make up about 5% of the sample.

Sequencing used peripheral blood, obtained in a trial of Ad26.COV2.S vaccine versus placebo. The source is a person aged 18 to 59 who received the Ad26.COV2.S COVID-19 vaccine or a placebo.

This clone has only a few counts. V is TRBV7-9 and J is TRBJ2-4, with D unclear. CDR1 and CDR2 from the germline V gene are SEHNR and FQNEAQ (reference sequence). The CDR3 totals 16 residues. V gave up 1 base and J gave up 0 bases, with 10 bases separating them. The CDR3 region is CASSLGGVRAKNIQYF. The CDR3 DNA reads TGTGCCAGCAGCTTAGGAGGAGTCAGAGCCAAAAACATTCAGTACTTC.

This CDR3 is CASSLEVPLSYEQYV. CDR3 in DNA: TGTGCCAGCAGCTTAGAGGTCCCCCTCAGCTACGAGCAGTACGTC. This chain uses TRBV11-1 with TRBJ2-7; D is unresolved. Between the trimmed V and J ends, which lost 1 base and 3 bases, there was a span of 13 bases. Germline V CDR1 and CDR2: SGHAT, FQDESV (reference sequence). The CDR3 totals 15 residues.

This chain links TRBV11-1 with TRBJ1-1, with D perhaps matching TRBD1 (5 bases). This CDR3 contains 14 residues. The V and J ends lost 5 bases and 2 bases respectively, with 12 bases between them. CDR1 SGHAT and CDR2 FQDESV come from the germline V gene (reference sequence). The DNA of the CDR3 is TGTGCCAGCAGCGGGAACAGGCGAAACACTGAAGCTTTCTTT. This codes for CASSGNRRNTEAFF.

This clone was counted once. The gene calls are TRBV18 and TRBJ2-7; TRBD1 or TRBD2 may be the D gene (6 bases each). Germline V gene sequence: CDR1 KGHSH, CDR2 LQKENI. V was clipped by 2 bases and J by 5 bases, with 10 bases between them. CDR3 length: 13 residues. The CDR3 loop is CASSPMGGNEQYV. In nucleotides, the CDR3 is TGTGCCAGCTCACCAATGGGGGGCAACGAGCAGTACGTC.

The chain has TRBV27 and TRBJ1-1; no clear D gene. The V end lost 4 bases, the J end lost 5 bases, and 14 bases lay between the germline ends. Germline V gene data show CDR1 as MNHEY and CDR2 as SMNVEV (reference sequence). The CDR3 contains 14 residues. DNA of the CDR3: TGTGCCAGCAGTTGGGGAGGAGGGAGGACTGAAGCTTTCTTT. Protein product: CASSWGGGRTEAFF.

The rearrangement joins TRBV4-1 to TRBJ1-3, with D unclear. V was cut by 4 bases and J by 2 bases, with 12 bases left in between. The CDR3 totals 15 residues. Germline CDR1 is MGHRA and CDR2 is YSYEKL. CDR3 sequence (DNA): TGCGCCAGCAGCCCGCCGAGGTTGGCTGGAAACACCATATATTTT. Encoded protein: CASSPPRLAGNTIYF.

This chain joins TRBV4-3 and TRBJ2-1; D gene uncertain. The germline V and J ends were trimmed by 0 bases and 8 bases, with 14 bases remaining between them. CDR3 length: 15 amino acids. Germline assignment: CDR1 LGHNA and CDR2 YSLEER. CDR3 DNA sequence: TGCGCCAGCAGCCAAGATCCCAATGGGCCGGATGAGCAGTTCTTC. Encoded protein: CASSQDPNGPDEQFF.

The chain links TRBV6-5 to TRBJ2-1; D gene ambiguous. This CDR3 spans 14 amino acids. V dropped 8 bases and J dropped 0 bases, with 11 bases sitting between them. The germline CDR1 and CDR2 sequences are MNHEY and SVGAGI. CDR3 sequence reads: CASGVDASYNEQFF. DNA for the CDR3: TGTGCCAGCGGGGTGGACGCCTCCTACAATGAGCAGTTCTTC.

J is TRBJ1-5 and V is TRBV24-1, with D unclear. V was pared by 4 bases and J by 6 bases, with 9 bases between. Germline V gene sequence: CDR1 KGHDR, CDR2 SFDVKD. This CDR3 comprises 13 residues. The CDR3 sequence is CATSEGFSQPQHF. CDR3 coding DNA: TGTGCCACCAGTGAGGGGTTTAGTCAGCCCCAGCATTTT.

CDR3 residues: CASSQEDVGREAFF. The DNA for the CDR3 is TGCGCCAGCAGCCAAGAAGATGTCGGCAGGGAAGCTTTCTTT. The gene calls are TRBV4-3 and TRBJ1-1; D gene uncertain. V dropped 0 bases and J dropped 8 bases, with 13 bases sitting between them. This CDR3 spans 14 amino acids. CDR1 and CDR2 (germline): LGHNA, YSLEER.

The chain uses TRBV28 and TRBJ1-6; 9 bases are a match to TRBD1. This CDR3 has 17 residues. Trimming at V came to 8 bases and at J to 1 base, leaving 9 bases not matched to a gene. Germline CDR1 reads MDHEN; CDR2 reads SYDVKM. The CDR3 DNA reads as TGTGCCAGCGGCAAACAGGGGGCTGCGTCCTATAATTCACCCCTCCACTTT. Amino acids: CASGKQGAASYNSPLHF.

The rearrangement uses TRBV7-2 and TRBJ2-1, with D perhaps matching TRBD1 (6 bases). The germline gives CDR1 SGHTA, CDR2 FQGNSA. V shed 1 base and J shed 9 bases, with 19 bases lying between them. The CDR3 sequence is 16 residues long. This CDR3 reads CASSLVLGAANVEQFF. For the CDR3, the DNA is TGTGCCAGCAGCTTAGTTTTGGGGGCCGCGAACGTTGAGCAGTTCTTC.

J is TRBJ1-1 and V is TRBV6-5; D perhaps matches TRBD1 (6 bases). V was pared by 6 bases and J by 1 base, with 12 bases between. CDR1 and CDR2 from the germline V gene are MNHEY and SVGAGI. This CDR3 region has 14 residues. The CDR3 DNA is TGTGCCAGCAGGCCCCTGACAGGGAACACTGAAGCTTTCTTT. Its translation: CASRPLTGNTEAFF.

The chain combines TRBV10-2 with TRBJ2-7; D remains unclear. The germline V gene has CDR1 WSHSY and CDR2 SAAADI. The CDR3 runs 13 residues. Trimming shortened V by 0 bases and J by 6 bases, and 9 bases separated the two germline ends. This chain's CDR3 is CASSESPRPEQYF. CDR3 bases: TGCGCCAGCAGTGAGTCTCCGCGGCCCGAGCAGTACTTC.

This clone was found a few times. The chain combines TRBV4-1 with TRBJ2-7; the D call may be TRBD1 or TRBD2 (5 bases each). The CDR3 covers 14 residues. Trimming stripped 4 bases from V and 4 bases from J, with 14 bases between. Germline CDR1 and CDR2: MGHRA and YSYEKL. CDR3 protein: CASSPGPLTYEQYV. In nucleotides, the CDR3 is TGCGCCAGCAGCCCGGGACCGCTGACGTACGAGCAGTACGTC.

The gene calls are TRBV4-3 and TRBJ2-1; 10 bases match TRBD1. The CDR3 has 17 amino acids. Germline lookup yields CDR1 LGHNA and CDR2 YSLEER. The V segment lost 5 bases and the J segment 5 bases; nucleotides outside the gene matches: 12. This CDR3 is CASSLGPGQGMDNEQFF. The CDR3 nucleotides are TGCGCCAGCAGCTTGGGGCCGGGACAGGGGATGGACAATGAGCAGTTCTTC.

The V gene is TRBV27, the J gene TRBJ2-2; TRBD2 matches 7 bases. V shed 0 bases, J shed 5 bases, and the junction held 9 bases outside the gene matches. The CDR3 is 17 residues long. CDR1 and CDR2 (germline): MNHEY, SMNVEV (reference sequence). In DNA form, the CDR3 reads TGTGCCAGCAGTTTATCCTCACGCGGGGGTGGTACCGGGGAGCTGTTTTTT. Translating gives CASSLSSRGGGTGELFF.

The chain links TRBV11-3 to TRBJ2-3, with 7 bases matching TRBD2. The CDR3 spans 12 residues. The V gene's germline CDR1 is SGHNT and CDR2 YENEEA. The junction had 3 bases not matched to a gene; V was cut back by 1 base and J by 11 bases. CDR3: CASSLGAGEQYF. The CDR3 DNA reads TGTGCCAGCAGCTTAGGGGCGGGGGAGCAGTATTTT.

Worth noting for this clone: The sample contains more than one DNA sequence encoding this CDR3. CDR3 sequence reads: CASSLGGNTGELFF. The CDR3 DNA reads as TGTGCCAGCAGCTTAGGAGGGAACACCGGGGAGCTGTTTTTT. The chain combines TRBV11-3 with TRBJ2-2; D ambiguous. This CDR3 comprises 14 residues. Germline loops: CDR1 SGHNT, CDR2 YENEEA. Trimming cost V 1 base and J 1 base, with 4 bases left between them. Full variable domain (outside the CDR3, taken from reference TRBV11-3 and TRBJ2-2): EAGVVQSPRYKIIEKKQPVAFWCNPISGHNTLYWYLQNLGQGPELLIRYENEEAVDDSQLPKDRFSAERLKGVDSTLKIQPAELGDSAVYLCASSLGGNTGELFFGEGSRLTVL.

This clone was found once. This chain uses TRBV30 with TRBJ2-3, with a tentative D call TRBD2 (6 bases). Per germline, CDR1 GTSNPN and CDR2 SVGIG (reference sequence). The CDR3 is made up of 14 amino acids. CDR3 sequence (DNA): TGTGCTGGAGAGTCGGGAGCGTCAGGAGATACGCAGTATTTT. It yields the protein CAGESGASGDTQYF.